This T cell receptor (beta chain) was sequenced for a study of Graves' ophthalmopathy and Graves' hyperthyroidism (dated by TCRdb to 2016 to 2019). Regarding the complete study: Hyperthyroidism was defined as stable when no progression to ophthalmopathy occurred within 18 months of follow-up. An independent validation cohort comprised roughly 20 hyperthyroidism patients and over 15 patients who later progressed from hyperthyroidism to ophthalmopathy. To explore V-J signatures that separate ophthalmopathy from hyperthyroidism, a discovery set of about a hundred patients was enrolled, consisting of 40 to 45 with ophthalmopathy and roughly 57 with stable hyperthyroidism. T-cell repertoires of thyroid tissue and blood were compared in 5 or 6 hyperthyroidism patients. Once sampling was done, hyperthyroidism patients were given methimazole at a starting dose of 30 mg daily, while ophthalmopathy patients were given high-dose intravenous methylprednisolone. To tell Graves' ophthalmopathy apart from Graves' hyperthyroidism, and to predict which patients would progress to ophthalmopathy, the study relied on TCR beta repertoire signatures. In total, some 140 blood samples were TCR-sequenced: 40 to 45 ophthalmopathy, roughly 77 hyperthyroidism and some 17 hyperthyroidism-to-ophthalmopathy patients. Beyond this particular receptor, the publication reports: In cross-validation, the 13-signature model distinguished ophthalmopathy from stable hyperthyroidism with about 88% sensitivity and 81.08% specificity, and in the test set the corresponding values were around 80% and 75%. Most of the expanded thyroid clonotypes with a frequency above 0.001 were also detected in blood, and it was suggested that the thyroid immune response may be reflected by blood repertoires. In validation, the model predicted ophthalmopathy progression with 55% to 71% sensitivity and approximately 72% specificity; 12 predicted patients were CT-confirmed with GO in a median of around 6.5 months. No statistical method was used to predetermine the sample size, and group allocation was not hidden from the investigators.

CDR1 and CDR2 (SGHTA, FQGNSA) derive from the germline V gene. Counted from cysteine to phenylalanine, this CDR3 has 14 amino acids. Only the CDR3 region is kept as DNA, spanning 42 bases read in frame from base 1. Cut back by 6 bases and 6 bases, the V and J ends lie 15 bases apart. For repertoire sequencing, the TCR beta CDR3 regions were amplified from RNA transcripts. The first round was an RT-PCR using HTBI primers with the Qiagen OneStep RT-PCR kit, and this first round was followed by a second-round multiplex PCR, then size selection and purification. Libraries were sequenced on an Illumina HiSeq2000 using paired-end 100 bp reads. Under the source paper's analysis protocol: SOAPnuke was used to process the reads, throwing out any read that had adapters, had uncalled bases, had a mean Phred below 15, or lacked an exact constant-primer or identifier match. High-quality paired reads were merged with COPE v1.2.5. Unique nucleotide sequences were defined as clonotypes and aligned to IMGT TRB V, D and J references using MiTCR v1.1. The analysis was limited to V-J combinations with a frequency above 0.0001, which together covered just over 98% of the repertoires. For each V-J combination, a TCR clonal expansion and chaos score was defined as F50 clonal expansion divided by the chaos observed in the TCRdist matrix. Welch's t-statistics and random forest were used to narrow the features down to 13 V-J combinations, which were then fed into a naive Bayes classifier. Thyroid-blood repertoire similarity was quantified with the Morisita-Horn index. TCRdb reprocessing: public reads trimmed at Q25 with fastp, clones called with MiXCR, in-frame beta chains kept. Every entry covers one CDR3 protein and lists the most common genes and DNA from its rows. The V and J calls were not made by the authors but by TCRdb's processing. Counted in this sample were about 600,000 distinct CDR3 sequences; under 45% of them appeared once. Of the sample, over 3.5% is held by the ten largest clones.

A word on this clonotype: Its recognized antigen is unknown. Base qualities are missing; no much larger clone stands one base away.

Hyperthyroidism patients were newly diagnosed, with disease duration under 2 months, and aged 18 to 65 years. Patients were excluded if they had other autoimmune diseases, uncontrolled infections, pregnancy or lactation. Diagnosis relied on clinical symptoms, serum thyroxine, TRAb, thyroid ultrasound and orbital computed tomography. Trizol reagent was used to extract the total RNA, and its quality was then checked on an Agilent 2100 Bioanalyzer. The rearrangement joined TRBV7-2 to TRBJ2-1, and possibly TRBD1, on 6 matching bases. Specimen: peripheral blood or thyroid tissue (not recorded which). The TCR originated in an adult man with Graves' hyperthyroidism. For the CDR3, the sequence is CASSIQGVINEQFF. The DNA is TGTGCCAGCAGTATACAGGGAGTTATCAATGAGCAGTTCTTC.